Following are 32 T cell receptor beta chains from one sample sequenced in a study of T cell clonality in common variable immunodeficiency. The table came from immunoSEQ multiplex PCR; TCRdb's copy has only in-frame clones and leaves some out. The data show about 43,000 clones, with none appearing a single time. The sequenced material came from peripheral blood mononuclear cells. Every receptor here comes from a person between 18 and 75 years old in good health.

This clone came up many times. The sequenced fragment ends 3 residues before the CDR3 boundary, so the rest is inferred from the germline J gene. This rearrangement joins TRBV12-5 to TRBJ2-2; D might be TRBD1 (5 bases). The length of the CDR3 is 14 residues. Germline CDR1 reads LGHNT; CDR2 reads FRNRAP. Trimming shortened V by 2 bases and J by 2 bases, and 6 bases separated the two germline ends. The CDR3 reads CASGLQGNTGELFF. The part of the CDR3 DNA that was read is TGTGCTAGTGGTTTGCAGGGAAACACCGGGGAG.

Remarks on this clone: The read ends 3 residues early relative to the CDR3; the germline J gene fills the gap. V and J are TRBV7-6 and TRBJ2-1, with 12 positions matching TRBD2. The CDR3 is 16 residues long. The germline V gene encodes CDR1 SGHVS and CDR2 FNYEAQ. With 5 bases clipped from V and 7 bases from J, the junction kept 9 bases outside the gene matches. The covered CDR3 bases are TGTGCCAGCAGCCCCAGGACTAGCGGGATCGTGAATGAG. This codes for CASSPRTSGIVNE. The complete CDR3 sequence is CASSPRTSGIVNEQFF.

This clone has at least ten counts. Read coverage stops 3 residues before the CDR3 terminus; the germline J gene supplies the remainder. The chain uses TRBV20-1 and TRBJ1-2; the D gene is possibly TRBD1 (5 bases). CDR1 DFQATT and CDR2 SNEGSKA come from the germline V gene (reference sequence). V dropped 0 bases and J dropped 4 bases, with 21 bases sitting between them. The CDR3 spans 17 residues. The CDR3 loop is CSAREAAPGLVLYGYTF. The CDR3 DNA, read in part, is TGCAGTGCTAGAGAGGCCGCGCCGGGACTGGTGCTCTATGGC.

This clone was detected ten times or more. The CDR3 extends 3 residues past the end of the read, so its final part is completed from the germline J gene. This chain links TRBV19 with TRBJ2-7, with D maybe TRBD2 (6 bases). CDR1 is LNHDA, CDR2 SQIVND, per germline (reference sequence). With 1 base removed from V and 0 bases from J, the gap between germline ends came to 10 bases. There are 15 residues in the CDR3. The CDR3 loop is CASSIAGRSSYEQYF. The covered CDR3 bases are TGTGCCAGTAGTATAGCAGGGAGGAGCTCCTACGAG.

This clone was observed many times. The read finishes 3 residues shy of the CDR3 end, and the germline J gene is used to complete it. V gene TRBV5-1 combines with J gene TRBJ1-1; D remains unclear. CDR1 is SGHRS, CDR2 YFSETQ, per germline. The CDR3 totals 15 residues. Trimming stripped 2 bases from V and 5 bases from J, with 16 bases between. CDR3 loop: CASSLQGLPKTEAFF. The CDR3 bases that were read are TGCGCCAGCAGCTTACAAGGTCTCCCGAAGACTGAA. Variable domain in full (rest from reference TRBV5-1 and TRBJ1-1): KAGVTQTPRYLIKTRGQQVTLSCSPISGHRSVSWYQQTPGQGLQFLFEYFSETQRNKGNFPGRFSGRQFSNSRSEMNVSTLELGDSALYLCASSLQGLPKTEAFFGQGTRLTVV.

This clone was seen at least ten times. CDR3 region: CASSEIGGAYEQYF. Partial CDR3 DNA: TGTGCCAGCAGTGAAATAGGGGGCGCCTACGAG. The chain has TRBV6-1 and TRBJ2-7; TRBD1 aligns across 7 bases. Sequencing ends 3 residues short of the CDR3 end; the germline J gene provides the rest. The germline V gene has CDR1 MNHNS and CDR2 SASEGT. The ends lost 2 bases at V and 2 bases at J; junction bases unmatched: 3. The CDR3 contains 14 residues.

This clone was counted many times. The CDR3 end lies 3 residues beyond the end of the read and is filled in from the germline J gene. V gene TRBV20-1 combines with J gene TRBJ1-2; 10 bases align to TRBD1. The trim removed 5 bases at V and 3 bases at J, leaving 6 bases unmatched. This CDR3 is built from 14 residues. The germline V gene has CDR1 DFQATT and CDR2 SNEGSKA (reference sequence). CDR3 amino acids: CSAPDRGRDYGYTF. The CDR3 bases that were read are TGCAGTGCTCCCGACAGGGGGCGCGACTATGGC.

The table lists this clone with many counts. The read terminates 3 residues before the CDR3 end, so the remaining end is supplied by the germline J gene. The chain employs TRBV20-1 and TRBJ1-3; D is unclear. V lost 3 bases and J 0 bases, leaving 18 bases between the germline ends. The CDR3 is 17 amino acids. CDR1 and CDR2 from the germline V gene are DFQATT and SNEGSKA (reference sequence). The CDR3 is CSASDILSLYSGNTIYF. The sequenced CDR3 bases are TGCAGTGCTAGTGACATCCTTAGTCTCTACTCTGGAAACACC.

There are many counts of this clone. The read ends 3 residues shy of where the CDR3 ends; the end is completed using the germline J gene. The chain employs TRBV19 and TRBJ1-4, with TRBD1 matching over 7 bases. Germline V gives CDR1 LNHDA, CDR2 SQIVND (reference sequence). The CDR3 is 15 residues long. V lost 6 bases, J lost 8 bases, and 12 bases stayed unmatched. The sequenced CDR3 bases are TGTGCCAGTAGGTCTATTTACAGGGGTGAAGAAAAA. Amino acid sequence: CASRSIYRGEEK. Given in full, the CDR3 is CASRSIYRGEEKLFF. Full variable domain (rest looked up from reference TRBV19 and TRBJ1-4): DGGITQSPKYLFRKEGQNVTLSCEQNLNHDAMYWYRQDPGQGLRLIYYSQIVNDFQKGDIAEGYSVSREKKESFPLTVTSAQKNPTAFYLCASRSIYRGEEKLFFGSGTQLSVL.

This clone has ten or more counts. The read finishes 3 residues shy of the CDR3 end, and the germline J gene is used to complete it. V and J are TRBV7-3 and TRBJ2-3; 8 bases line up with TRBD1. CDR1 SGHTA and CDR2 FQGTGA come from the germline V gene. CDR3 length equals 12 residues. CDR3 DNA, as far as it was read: TGTGCCAGCAGCTTGACAGGGGACACG. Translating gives CASSLTGDT. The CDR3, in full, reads CASSLTGDTQYF.

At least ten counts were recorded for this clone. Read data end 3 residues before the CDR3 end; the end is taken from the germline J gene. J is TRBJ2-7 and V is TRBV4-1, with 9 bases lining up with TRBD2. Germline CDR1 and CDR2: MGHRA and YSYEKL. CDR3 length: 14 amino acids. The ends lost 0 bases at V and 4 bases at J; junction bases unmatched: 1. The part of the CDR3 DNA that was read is TGCGCCAGCAGCCAAGACGCGGGGGGGTACGAG. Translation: CASSQDAGGYE. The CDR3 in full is CASSQDAGGYEQYF.

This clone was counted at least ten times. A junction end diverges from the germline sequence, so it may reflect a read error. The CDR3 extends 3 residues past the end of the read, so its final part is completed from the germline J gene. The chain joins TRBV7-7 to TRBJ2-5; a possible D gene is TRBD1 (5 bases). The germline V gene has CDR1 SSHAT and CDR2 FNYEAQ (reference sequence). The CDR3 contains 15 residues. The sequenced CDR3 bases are TGTGCTAGCAGCTTATACCCAGGGCCCCAAGAGACC. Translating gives CASSLYPGPQET. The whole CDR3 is CASSLYPGPQETQYF.

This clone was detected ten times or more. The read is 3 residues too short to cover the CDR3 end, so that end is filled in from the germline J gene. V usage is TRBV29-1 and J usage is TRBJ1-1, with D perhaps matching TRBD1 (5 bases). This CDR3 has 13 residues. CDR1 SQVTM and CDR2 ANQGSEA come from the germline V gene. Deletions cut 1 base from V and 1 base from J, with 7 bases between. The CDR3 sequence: CSVEGTSNTEAFF. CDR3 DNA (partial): TGCAGCGTTGAAGGGACATCGAACACTGAA.

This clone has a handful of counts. The CDR3 reads CASSLSDSNDYTF. The covered CDR3 bases are TGTGCCAGCAGCTTATCGGACAGCAATGAC. The chain recombines TRBV7-9 with TRBJ1-2; the D gene is possibly TRBD1 (6 bases). The read ends 3 residues early relative to the CDR3; the germline J gene fills the gap. Germline V gene data show CDR1 as SEHNR and CDR2 as FQNEAQ (reference sequence). The CDR3 spans 13 residues.

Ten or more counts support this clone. The CDR3 sequence is CASSPDRSDTQYF. The CDR3 bases that were read are TGTGCCAGCAGTCCAGACAGGTCAGATACG. The chain uses TRBV7-2 and TRBJ2-3; D may be TRBD1 (6 bases). The read terminates 3 residues ahead of where the CDR3 ends, so the germline J gene completes it. The CDR3 is 13 residues long. Trimming removed 6 bases from V and 4 bases from J, with 11 bases in between. Looked up from germline, CDR1 is SGHTA and CDR2 is FQGNSA.

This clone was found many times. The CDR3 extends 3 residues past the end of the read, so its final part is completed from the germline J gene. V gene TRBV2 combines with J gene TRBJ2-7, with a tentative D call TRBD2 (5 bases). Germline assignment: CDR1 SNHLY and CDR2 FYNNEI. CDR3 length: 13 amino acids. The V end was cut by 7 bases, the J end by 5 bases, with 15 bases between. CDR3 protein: CASNRRGRDEQYF. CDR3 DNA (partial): TGTGCCAGCAATCGCCGGGGAAGGGACGAG.

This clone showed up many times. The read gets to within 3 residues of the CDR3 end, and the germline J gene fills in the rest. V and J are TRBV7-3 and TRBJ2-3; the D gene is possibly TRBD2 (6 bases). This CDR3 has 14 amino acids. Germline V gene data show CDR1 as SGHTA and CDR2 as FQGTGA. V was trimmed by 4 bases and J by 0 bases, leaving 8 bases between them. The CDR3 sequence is CASSSGTSTDTQYF. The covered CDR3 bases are TGTGCCAGCAGCTCCGGGACTAGCACAGATACG.

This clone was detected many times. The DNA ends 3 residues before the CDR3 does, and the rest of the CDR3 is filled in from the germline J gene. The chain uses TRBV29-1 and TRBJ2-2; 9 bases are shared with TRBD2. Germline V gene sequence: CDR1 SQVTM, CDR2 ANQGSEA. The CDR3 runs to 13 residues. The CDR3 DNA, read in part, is TGCAGTTTGGGACTAGCAGCAACCGGGGAG. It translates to CSLGLAATGE. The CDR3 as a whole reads CSLGLAATGELFF.

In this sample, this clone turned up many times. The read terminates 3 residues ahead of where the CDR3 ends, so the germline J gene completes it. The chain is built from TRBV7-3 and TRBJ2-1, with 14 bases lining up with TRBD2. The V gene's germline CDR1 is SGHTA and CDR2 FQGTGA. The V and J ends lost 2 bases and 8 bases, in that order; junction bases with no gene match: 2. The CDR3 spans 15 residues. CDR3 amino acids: CASSLEGLAGDEQFF. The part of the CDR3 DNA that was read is TGTGCCAGCAGCTTAGAGGGACTAGCGGGAGATGAG.

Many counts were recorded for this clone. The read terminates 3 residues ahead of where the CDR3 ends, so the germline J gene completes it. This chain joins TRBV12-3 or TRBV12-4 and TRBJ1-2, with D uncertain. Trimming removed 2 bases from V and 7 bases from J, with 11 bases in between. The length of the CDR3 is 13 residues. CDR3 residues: CASSLSPTRGYTF. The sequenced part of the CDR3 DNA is TGTGCCAGCAGTTTATCTCCTACTCGTGGC.

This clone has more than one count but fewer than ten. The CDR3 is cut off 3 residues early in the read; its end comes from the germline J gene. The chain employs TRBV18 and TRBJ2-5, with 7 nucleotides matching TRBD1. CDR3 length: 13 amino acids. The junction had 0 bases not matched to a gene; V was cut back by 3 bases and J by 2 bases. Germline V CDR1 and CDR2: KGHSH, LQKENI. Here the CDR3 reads CASSPTGQETQYF. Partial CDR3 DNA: TGTGCCAGCTCACCGACAGGGCAAGAGACC.

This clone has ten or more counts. The CDR3: CASSAYSYEQYF. The sequenced part of the CDR3 DNA is TGTGCCAGCTCAGCTTACAGCTACGAG. The chain is built from TRBV18 and TRBJ2-7; D ambiguous. The read finishes 3 residues shy of the CDR3 end, and the germline J gene is used to complete it. The V gene lost 5 bases and the J gene lost 3 bases, with 8 bases spanning the gap. CDR1 and CDR2 (germline): KGHSH, LQKENI. The CDR3 runs to 12 residues.

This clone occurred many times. The part of the CDR3 DNA that was read is TGTGCCAGCAGCTTAGCGGGGACAGGGGGCTCTGGGGCCAACGTC. Its translation: CASSLAGTGGSGANV. The full CDR3 protein reads CASSLAGTGGSGANVLTF. This chain uses TRBV7-2 with TRBJ2-6; 11 positions agree with TRBD1. The read is 3 residues too short to cover the CDR3 end, so that end is filled in from the germline J gene. The CDR3 loop spans 18 amino acids. Per germline, CDR1 SGHTA and CDR2 FQGNSA. J lost 0 bases, V lost 0 bases, and 1 base had no gene match. Based on the CDR3 plus reference TRBV7-2 and TRBJ2-6, the full variable domain is GAGVSQSPSNKVTEKGKDVELRCDPISGHTALYWYRQSLGQGLEFLIYFQGNSAPDKSGLPSDRFSAERTGGSVSTLTIQRTQQEDSAVYLCASSLAGTGGSGANVLTFGAGSRLTVL.

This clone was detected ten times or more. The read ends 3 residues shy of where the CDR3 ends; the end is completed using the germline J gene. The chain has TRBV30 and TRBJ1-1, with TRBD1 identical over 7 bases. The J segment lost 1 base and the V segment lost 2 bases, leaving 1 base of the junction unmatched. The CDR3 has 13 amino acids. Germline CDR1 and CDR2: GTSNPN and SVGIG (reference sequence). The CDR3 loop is CAWSRDRNTEAFF. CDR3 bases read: TGTGCCTGGAGTAGGGACAGGAACACTGAA.

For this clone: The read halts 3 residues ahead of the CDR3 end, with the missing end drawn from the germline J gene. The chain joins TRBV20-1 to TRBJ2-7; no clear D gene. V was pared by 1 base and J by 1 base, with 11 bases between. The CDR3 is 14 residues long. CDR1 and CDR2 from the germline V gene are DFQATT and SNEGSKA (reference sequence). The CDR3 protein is CSARVVGLSYEQYF. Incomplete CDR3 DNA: TGCAGTGCTAGAGTGGTAGGGTTATCCTACGAG.

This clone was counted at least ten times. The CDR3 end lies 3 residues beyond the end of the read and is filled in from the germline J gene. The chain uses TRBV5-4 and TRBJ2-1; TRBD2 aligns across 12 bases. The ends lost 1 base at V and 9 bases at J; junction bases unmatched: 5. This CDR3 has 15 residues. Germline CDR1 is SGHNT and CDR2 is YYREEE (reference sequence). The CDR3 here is CASSLRLAGEGEQFF. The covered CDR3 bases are TGTGCCAGCAGCTTGCGACTAGCGGGAGAGGGTGAG.

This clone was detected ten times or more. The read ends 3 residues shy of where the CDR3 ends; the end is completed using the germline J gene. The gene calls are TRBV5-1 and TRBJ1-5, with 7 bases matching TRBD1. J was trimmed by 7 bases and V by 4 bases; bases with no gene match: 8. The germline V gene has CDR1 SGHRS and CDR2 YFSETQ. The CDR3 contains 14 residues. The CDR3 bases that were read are TGCGCCAGCAGCCTAGGGGGCGCGGGACAGCCC. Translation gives CASSLGGAGQP. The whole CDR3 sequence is CASSLGGAGQPQHF.

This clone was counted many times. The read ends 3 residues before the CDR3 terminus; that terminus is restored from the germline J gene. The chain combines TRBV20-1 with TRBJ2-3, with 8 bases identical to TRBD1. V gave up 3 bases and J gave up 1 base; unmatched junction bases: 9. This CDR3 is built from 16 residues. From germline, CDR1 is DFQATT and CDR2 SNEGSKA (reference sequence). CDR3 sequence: CSASAPATGGTDTQYF. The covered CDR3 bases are TGCAGTGCTAGCGCTCCCGCGACAGGGGGCACAGATACG.

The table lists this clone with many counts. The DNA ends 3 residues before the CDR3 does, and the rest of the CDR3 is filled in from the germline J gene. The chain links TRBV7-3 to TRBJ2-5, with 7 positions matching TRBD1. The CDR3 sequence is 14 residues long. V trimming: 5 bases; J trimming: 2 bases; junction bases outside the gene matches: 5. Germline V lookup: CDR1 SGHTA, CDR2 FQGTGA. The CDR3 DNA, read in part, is TGTGCCAGCAGCCTTGGGACAGCGCAAGAGACC. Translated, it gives CASSLGTAQET. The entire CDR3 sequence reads CASSLGTAQETQYF.

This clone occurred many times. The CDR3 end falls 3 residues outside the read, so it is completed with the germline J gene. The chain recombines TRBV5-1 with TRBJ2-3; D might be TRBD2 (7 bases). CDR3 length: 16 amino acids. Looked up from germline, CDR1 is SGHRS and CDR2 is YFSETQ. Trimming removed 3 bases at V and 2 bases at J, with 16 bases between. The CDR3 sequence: CASSSSRGGSTDTQYF. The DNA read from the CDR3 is TGCGCCAGCAGCTCATCCAGGGGAGGGTCCACAGATACG.

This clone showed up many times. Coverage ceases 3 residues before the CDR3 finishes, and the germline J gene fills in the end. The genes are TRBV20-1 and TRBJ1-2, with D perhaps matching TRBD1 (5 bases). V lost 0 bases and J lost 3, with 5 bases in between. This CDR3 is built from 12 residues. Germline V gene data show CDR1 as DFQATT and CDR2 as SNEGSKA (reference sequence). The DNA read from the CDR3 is TGCAGTGCTAGAGACAGGGACTATGGC. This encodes CSARDRDYG. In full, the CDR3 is CSARDRDYGYTF.

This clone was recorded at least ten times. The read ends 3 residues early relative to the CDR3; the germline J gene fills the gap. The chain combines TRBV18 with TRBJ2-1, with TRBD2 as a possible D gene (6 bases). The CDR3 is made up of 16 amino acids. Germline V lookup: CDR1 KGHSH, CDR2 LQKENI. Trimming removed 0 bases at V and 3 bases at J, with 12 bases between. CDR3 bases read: TGTGCCAGCTCACCACCGGCGACTAGTTACTACAATGAG. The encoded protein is CASSPPATSYYNE. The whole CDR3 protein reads CASSPPATSYYNEQFF.